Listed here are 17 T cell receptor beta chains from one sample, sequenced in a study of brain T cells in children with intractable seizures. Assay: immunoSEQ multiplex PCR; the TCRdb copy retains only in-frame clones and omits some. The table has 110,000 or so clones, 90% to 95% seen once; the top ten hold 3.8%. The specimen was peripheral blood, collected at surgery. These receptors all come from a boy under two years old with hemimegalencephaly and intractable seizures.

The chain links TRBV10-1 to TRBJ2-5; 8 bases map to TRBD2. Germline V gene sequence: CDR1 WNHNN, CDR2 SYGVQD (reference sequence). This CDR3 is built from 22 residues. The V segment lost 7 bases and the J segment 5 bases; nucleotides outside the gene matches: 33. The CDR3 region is CASTLPPPGGGRKKKVWETQYF. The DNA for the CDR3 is TGCGCCAGCACCCTGCCCCCCCCCGGGGGGGGGCGGAAGAAGAAAGTTTGGGAGACCCAGTACTTC.

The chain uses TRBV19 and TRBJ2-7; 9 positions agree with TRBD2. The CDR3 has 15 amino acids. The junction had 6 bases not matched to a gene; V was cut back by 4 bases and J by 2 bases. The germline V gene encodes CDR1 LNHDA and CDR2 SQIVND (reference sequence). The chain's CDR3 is CASSSWAGGPYEQYF. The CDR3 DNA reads TGTGCCAGTAGTAGTTGGGCGGGAGGGCCCTACGAGCAGTACTTC.

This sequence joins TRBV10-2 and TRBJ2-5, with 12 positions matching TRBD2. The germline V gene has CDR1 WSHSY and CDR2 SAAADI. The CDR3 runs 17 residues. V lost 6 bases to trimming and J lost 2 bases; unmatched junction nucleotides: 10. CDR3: CASSHWTSGALQETQYF. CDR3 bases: TGCGCCAGCAGCCACTGGACTAGCGGGGCCTTGCAAGAGACCCAGTACTTC.

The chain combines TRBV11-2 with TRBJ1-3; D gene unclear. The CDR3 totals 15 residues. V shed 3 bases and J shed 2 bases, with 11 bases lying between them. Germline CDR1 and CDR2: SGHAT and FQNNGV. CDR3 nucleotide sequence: TGTGCCAGCAGCTTGGACCGGGGTGCTGGAAACACCATATATTTT. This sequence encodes CASSLDRGAGNTIYF.

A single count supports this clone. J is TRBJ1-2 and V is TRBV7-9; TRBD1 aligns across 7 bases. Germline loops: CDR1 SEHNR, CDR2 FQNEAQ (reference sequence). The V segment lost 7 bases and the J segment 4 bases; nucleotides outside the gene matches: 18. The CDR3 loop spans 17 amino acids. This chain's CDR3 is CASIGTARLRTSYGYTF. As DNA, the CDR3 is TGTGCCAGCATTGGGACAGCCCGACTTCGTACCAGCTATGGCTACACCTTC.

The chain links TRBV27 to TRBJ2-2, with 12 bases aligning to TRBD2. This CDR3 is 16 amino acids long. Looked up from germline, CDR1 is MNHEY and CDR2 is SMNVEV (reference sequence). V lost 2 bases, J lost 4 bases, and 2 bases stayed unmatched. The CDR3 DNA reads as TGTGCCAGCAGTTTACTAGCGGGAGGGAGCACCGGGGAGCTGTTTTTT. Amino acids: CASSLLAGGSTGELFF.

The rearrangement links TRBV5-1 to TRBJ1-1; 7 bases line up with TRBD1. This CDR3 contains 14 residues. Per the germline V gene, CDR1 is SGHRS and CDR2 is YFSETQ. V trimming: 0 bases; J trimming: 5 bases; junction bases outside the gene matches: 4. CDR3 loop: CASSLGQGRTEAFF. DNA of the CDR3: TGCGCCAGCAGCTTGGGACAGGGAAGAACTGAAGCTTTCTTT.

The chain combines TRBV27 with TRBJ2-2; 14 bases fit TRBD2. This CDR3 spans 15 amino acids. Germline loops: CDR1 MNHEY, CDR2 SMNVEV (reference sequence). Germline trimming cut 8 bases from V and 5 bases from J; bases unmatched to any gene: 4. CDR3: CASGLAGGGTGELFF. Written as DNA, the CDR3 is TGTGCCAGCGGACTAGCGGGAGGAGGGACCGGGGAGCTGTTTTTT.

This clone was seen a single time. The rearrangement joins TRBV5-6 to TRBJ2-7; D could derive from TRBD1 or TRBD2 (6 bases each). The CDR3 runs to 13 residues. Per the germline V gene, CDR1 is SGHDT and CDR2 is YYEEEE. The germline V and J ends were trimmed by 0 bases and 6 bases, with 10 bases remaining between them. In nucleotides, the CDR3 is TGTGCCAGCAGCTTGGTTTGGGGGGCCGAGCAGTACTTC. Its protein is CASSLVWGAEQYF.

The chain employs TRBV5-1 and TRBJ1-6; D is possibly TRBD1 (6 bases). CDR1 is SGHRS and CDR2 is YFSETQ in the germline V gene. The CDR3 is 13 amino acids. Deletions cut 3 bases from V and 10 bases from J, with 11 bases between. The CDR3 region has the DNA TGCGCCAGCAGCTCCAGGGGAGGATCACCCCTCCACTTT. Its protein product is CASSSRGGSPLHF.

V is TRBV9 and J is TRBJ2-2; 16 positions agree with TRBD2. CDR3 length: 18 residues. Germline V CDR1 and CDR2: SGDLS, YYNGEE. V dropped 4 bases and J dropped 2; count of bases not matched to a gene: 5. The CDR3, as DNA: TGTGCCAGCAGCTTGGGACTAGCGGGAGGGAAAAACACCGGGGAGCTGTTTTTT. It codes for CASSLGLAGGKNTGELFF.

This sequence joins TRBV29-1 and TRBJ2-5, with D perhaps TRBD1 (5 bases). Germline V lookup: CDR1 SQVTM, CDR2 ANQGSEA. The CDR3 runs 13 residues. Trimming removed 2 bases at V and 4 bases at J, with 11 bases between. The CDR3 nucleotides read TGCAGCGTTGAAAAGGGGATGGGAGAGACCCAGTACTTC. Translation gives CSVEKGMGETQYF.

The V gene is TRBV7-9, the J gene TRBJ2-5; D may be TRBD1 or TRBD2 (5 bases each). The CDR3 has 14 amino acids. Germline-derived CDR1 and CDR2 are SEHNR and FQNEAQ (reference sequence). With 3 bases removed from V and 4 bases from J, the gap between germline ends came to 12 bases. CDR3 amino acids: CASSFLQAGETQYF. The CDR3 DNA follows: TGTGCCAGCAGCTTTTTACAGGCGGGAGAGACCCAGTACTTC.

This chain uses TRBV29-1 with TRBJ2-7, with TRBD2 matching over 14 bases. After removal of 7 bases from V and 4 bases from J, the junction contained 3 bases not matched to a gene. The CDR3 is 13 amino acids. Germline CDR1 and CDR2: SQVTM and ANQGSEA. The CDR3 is CSARLAGGYEQYF. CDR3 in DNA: TGCAGCGCCCGACTAGCGGGAGGGTACGAGCAGTACTTC.

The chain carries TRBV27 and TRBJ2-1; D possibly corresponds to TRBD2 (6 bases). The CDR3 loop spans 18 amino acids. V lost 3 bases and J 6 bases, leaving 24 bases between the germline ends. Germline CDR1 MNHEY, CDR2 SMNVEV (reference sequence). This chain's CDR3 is CASSFYRSGPGAGNEQFF. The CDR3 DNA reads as TGTGCCAGCAGTTTTTACAGATCTGGCCCGGGAGCGGGCAATGAGCAGTTCTTC.

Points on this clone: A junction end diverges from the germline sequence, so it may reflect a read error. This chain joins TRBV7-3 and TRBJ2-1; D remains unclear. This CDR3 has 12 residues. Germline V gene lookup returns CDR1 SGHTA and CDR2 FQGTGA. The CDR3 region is CPTKLTYNEQFF. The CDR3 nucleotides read TGCCCAACCAAGCTCACCTACAATGAGCAGTTCTTC.

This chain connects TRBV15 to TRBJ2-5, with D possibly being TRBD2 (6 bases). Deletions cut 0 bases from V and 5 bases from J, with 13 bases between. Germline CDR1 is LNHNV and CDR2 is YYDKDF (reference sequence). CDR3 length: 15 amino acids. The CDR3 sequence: CATSRDGTSRETQYF. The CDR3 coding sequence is TGTGCCACCAGCAGAGATGGAACTAGCAGGGAGACCCAGTACTTC.